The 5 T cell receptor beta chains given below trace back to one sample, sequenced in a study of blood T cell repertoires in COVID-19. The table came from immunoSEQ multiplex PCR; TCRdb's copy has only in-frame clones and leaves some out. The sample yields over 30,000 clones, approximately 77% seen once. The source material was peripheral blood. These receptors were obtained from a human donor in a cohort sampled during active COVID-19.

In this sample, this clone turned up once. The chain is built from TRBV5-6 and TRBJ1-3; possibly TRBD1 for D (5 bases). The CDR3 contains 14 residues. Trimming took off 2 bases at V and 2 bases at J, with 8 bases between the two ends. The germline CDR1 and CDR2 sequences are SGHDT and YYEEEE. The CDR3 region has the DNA TGTGCCAGCAGCTTTTCAGGGACTGGAAACACCATATATTTT. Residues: CASSFSGTGNTIYF.

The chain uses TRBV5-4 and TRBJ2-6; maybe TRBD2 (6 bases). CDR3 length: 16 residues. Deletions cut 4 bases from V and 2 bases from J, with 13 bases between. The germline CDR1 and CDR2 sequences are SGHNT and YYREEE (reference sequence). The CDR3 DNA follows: TGTGCCAGCAGCCCCCGGACTATTACTGGGGCCAACGTCCTGACTTTC. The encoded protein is CASSPRTITGANVLTF.

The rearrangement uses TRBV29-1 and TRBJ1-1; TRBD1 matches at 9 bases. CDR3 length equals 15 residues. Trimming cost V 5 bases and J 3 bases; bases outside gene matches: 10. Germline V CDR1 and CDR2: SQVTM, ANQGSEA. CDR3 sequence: CSVSHRGQGDTEAFF. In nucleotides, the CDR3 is TGCAGCGTTTCCCACAGGGGGCAGGGAGACACTGAAGCTTTCTTT.

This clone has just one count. The CDR3 loop reads CASSLGQGVKVETQYF. In DNA form, the CDR3 reads TGTGCCAGCAGCTTAGGTCAGGGGGTTAAGGTAGAGACCCAGTACTTC. The chain carries TRBV7-8 and TRBJ2-5; 7 bases agree with TRBD1. This CDR3 contains 16 residues. Per germline, CDR1 SGHVS and CDR2 FQNEAQ. Unmatched junction bases numbered 9, after V lost 1 base and J lost 4 bases.

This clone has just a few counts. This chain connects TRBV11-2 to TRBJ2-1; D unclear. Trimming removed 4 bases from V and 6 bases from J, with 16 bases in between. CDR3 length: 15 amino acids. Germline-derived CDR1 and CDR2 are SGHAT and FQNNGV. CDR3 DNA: TGTGCCAGCAGCTCTCAAATCCTAGAAAGCAATGAGCAGTTCTTC. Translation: CASSSQILESNEQFF.